This TCR beta chain was identified during a study of T-cell memory formation after mild COVID-19. Study observations and caveats: Clones from the second wave (peaking day 37) had unconfirmed SARS-CoV-2 specificity. CM and EM subsets held most contracting CD4+ clones; EMRA held CD8+ ones. CD4/CD8 balance held among clones contracting day 15 to 85, and later expanders leaned CD4+.

5'RACE primed at constant segments yielded TCR alpha and TCR beta cDNA libraries bearing sample barcodes and UMIs. In TCRdb, the 5' RACE reads were re-called with MiXCR into one record per CDR3 protein. The table has 200,000 to 300,000 distinct CDR3 sequences, over 15% seen once. Trimming took off 6 bases at V and 0 bases at J, with 9 bases between the two ends. The CDR3 runs to 14 residues. Germline V lookup: CDR1 MNHNY, CDR2 SVGAGI (reference sequence). This clonotype was picked up a small number of times. As yet, its antigen is unknown. Sequencing input: PBMCs or a T cell subset sorted from them (not recorded which). The V and J genes are TRBV6-6 and TRBJ1-5; D unclear. The clonotype was recovered from a man younger than 35 who had mild COVID-19 (a few samples of this study predate the infection). Cell type and time point are not known. DNA for the CDR3: TGTGCCAGCAGGAATGGAGGTAGCAATCAGCCCCAGCATTTT. Translated, it gives CASRNGGSNQPQHF.